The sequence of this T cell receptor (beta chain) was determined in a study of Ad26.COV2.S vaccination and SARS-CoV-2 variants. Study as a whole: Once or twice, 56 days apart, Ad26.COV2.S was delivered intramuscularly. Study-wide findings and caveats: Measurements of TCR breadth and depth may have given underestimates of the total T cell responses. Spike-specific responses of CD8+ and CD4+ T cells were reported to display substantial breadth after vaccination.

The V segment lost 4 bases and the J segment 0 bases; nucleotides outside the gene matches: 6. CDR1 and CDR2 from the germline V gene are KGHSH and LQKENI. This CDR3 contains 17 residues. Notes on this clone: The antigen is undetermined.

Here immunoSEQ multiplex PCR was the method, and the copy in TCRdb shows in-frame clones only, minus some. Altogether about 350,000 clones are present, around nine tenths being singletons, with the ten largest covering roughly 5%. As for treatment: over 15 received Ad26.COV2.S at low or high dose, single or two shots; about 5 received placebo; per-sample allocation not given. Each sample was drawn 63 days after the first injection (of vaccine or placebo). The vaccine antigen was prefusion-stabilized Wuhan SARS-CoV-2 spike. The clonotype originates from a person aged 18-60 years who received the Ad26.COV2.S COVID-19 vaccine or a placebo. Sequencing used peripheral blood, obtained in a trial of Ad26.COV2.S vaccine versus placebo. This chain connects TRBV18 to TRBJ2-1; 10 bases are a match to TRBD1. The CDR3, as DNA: TGTGCCAGCTCACTTCGACAGGGGGCAGGCTCCTACAATGAGCAGTTCTTC. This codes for CASSLRQGAGSYNEQFF.